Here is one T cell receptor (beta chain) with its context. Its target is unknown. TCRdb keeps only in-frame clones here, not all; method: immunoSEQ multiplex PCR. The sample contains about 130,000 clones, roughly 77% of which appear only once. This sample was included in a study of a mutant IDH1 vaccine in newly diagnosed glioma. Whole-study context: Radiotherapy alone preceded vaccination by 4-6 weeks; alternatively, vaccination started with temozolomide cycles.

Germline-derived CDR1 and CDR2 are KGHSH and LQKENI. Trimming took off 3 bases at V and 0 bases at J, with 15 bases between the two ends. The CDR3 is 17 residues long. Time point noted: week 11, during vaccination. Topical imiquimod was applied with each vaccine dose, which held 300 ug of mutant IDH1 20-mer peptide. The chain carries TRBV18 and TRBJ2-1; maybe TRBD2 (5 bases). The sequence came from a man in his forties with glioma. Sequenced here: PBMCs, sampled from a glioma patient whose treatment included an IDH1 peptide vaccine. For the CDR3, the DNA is TGTGCCAGCTCACCCCCACTAGGGCGCCCCTCCTACAATGAGCAGTTCTTC. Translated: CASSPPLGRPSYNEQFF.